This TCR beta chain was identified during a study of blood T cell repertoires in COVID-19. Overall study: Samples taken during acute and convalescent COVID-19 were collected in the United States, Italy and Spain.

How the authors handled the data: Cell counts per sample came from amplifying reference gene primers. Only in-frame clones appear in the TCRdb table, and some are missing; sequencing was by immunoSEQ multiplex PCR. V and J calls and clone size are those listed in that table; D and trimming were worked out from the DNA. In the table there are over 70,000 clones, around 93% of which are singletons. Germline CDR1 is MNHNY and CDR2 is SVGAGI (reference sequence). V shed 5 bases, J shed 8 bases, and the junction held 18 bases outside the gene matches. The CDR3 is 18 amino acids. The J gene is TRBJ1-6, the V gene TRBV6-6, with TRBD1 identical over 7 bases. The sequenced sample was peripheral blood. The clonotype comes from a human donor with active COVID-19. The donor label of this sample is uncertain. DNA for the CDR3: TGTGCCAGCAGTCTACAATACCCCCTGACAGGGAAGGATTCACCCCTCCACTTT. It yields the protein CASSLQYPLTGKDSPLHF.